The entry below describes one TCR beta chain. This clone turned up a few times. Its antigen is still unknown. No base-level quality is on record; no much larger clone is a single base apart. The time point tag for this specimen amounts to: 2014-2015 season, pre-vaccination. Adults received seasonal inactivated influenza vaccine (Fluvarix), and TCRB sequencing tracked sorted blood CD4 subsets before and after vaccination. To be eligible, subjects had to live in the community and must not have received influenza vaccine in the previous 6 months. Influenza vaccine contraindications, substance abuse, HIV/AIDS, active malignancy, immunomodulatory medication and active illness such as respiratory infection were included among the exclusion criteria. Between about 35 and 110 mL of blood was sampled per time point. PBMC were isolated using Ficoll-Paque PLUS or SepMate separation. As a non-Tfh comparison subset, CXCR5- memory CD4 T cells were sorted. Before DNA was extracted, the cell subsets were sorted from PBMC using a BD FACS Aria.

Libraries were constructed by the immunoSEQ multiplex PCR assay. Adaptive Biotechnologies handled the TCRB amplification, library preparation, sequencing and preliminary bioinformatics at Survey level resolution. As for how the authors treated the data: In R, clonality was calculated as 1 minus the normalized Shannon entropy, and the Gini index was computed using the R package ineq. Overlap score was the summed counts of shared sequences divided by total counts of all sequences in both compared samples. Significance of shared clonotypes was assessed by Fisher's exact test, with a theoretical repertoire of 10^7 TCRB sequences assumed. TCRdb provides this immuneACCESS table in a form limited to in-frame rearrangements. Some clones are lacking; in checked studies, under half of them reflect an unresolved V gene, and why the rest are absent is not known. The D gene and trimming were derived from the DNA, and the V and J assignments and clone size from that table. Here the sample has 9,900 or so clones; roughly 80% occur a single time. The ten largest clonotypes hold more than 0.9% of the sample.

These data belong to a study of follicular helper T cells after annual influenza vaccination (dated by TCRdb to 2017 to 2019). For context, the study as a whole: Blood was drawn on days 0, 7 and 28 after each seasonal influenza vaccination. To study recall of cTfh clones, some subjects were followed through successive annual vaccinations in the 2013-2014, 2014-2015 and 2015-2016 seasons. One week after vaccination, a second recruited cohort of 12 to 13 subjects (Table S1) displayed a similar ICOS+CD38+ cTfh response. Multi-year samples were obtained from about 6 subjects, with two vaccination seasons covered for a few subjects and three seasons covered for two subjects. The 2013-2014 samples were cryopreserved, while the 2015 samples were processed right after collection. Overall study outcomes, separate from this receptor: In evaluating whether influenza clones were enriched, the possibility that the far larger non-cTfh compartments were undersampled could not be ruled out. Only roughly 10-21% of analyzed cells yielded productive TCRB sequences, so sampling of rare clonotypes was not possible. ICOS+CD38+ cTfh clonality correlated with the frequency of that population, and its change correlated with the change in circulating plasmablast frequency. Day 7 ICOS+CD38+ clones were most often found later in ICOS-CD38- cTfh, suggesting that subset may serve as a memory reservoir. Successive annual vaccinations recalled a recurrent oligoclonal ICOS+CD38+ cTfh response that contained tetramer and AIM influenza-specific clonotypes.

There are 15 amino acids in the CDR3, from cysteine to phenylalanine inclusive. Only the CDR3 portion is preserved as DNA: 45 bases, with reading frame beginning at the first base. Via the germline V gene, CDR1 is ENHRY and CDR2 SYGVKD. V drops 3 bases and J drops 0 bases, leaving 9 bases in between. Specimen: CXCR5- memory CD4+ T cells sorted from blood, collected on the day of influenza vaccination. In the paper's terms, the cell subset or site label means: CXCR5- memory CD4 T cells. The TCR was taken from an adult who received the influenza vaccine. The chain couples TRBV10-3 to TRBJ1-5, with the D gene not clear enough to name. The CDR3 is CAISDPRTSNQPQHF. The sequenced DNA: TGTGCCATCAGTGACCCCAGGACTAGCAATCAGCCCCAGCATTTT.